These 27 T cell receptor beta chains share one sample of origin, sequenced in a study of blood T cells in healthy people across ages. A second PCR of 7 to 11 cycles used a sample-barcoded 5' primer and a J-beta primer mix. TCRdb independently ran MiXCR on the 5' RACE reads; one entry per CDR3 protein. The table includes approximately 1.5 million distinct CDR3 sequences, under 55% detected once. The specimen was blood. The receptors come from a woman aged 18-35 years in good health.

V usage is TRBV25-1 and J usage is TRBJ1-4; D is possibly TRBD1 (5 bases). This CDR3 contains 16 residues. The germline V gene has CDR1 MGHDK and CDR2 SYGVNS. V lost 2 bases to trimming and J lost 7 bases, with 17 bases between them. CDR3 region: CASSENLRAVGEKLFF. The DNA of the CDR3 is TGTGCCAGCAGTGAAAATCTCAGGGCAGTGGGTGAAAAACTGTTTTTT.

This clonotype turned up a few times. V is TRBV11-1 and J is TRBJ2-1, with TRBD2 as a possible D gene (5 bases). The CDR3 totals 15 residues. V lost 5 bases and J lost 4, with 15 bases in between. The germline V gene has CDR1 SGHAT and CDR2 FQDESV (reference sequence). The CDR3 DNA reads as TGTGCCAGCAGCCCCCGGGTAGCGCGTTACAATGAGCAGTTCTTC. It translates to CASSPRVARYNEQFF.

Turning to this clonotype: The junction and the germline gene differ at one end; a read error may be behind it. The chain links TRBV4-1 to TRBJ2-1, with D uncertain. This CDR3 contains 16 residues. Germline-derived CDR1 and CDR2 are MGHRA and YSYEKL. CDR3 region: CASSQFPGSSYNEQFF. The CDR3 DNA is TGCGCCAGTAGCCAATTCCCGGGTAGCTCCTACAATGAGCAGTTCTTC.

This clonotype has at least ten counts. The chain employs TRBV29-1 and TRBJ1-2; 7 bases map to TRBD1. J lost 3 bases, V lost 4 bases, and 5 bases had no gene match. There are 13 residues in the CDR3. In germline, CDR1 is SQVTM, CDR2 ANQGSEA. The CDR3 region is CSVGVTGYYGYTF. CDR3 nucleotide sequence: TGCAGCGTTGGGGTGACAGGGTACTATGGCTACACCTTC.

The chain carries TRBV6-6 and TRBJ2-7; 7 bases map to TRBD1. The germline CDR1 and CDR2 sequences are MNHNY and SVGAGI (reference sequence). There are 13 residues in the CDR3. V was pared by 5 bases and J by 3 bases, with 4 bases of the junction left unmatched. In DNA form, the CDR3 reads TGTGCCAGCAGTGACGGACAGGACTACGAGCAGTACTTC. It is translated as CASSDGQDYEQYF.

The sample holds one count of this clonotype. This sequence joins TRBV20-1 and TRBJ2-1, with TRBD2 identical over 10 bases. Germline assignment: CDR1 DFQATT and CDR2 SNEGSKA (reference sequence). V lost 0 bases, J lost 1 base, and 12 bases stayed unmatched. The CDR3 length is 19 residues. The CDR3 nucleotides read TGCAGTGCTAGAGATTTTGGACTAGCGGCCCCGGGGTCCTACAATGAGCAGTTCTTC. Translated, it gives CSARDFGLAAPGSYNEQFF.

The V and J genes are TRBV21-1 and TRBJ2-5; no check of the table's D call, TRBD2, against the DNA was made. TRBV21-1 is assigned pseudogene status. The CDR3 sequence is 16 residues long. The CDR3 sequence is CASSKGWGGMEEAQYF. The CDR3 DNA is TGTGCCAGCAGCAAGGGATGGGGAGGGATGGAAGAGGCCCAGTACTTC.

The J gene is TRBJ1-5, the V gene TRBV6-2 or TRBV6-3, with TRBD1 matching 9 bases. The CDR3 contains 13 residues. From germline, CDR1 is MNHEY and CDR2 SVGEGT. The V gene end was trimmed by 5 bases and the J gene end by 9 bases; junction bases not matched to a gene: 5. CDR3 DNA: TGTGCCAGCAGTCGGGACAGGGTTTTGCCCCAGCATTTT. Protein sequence: CASSRDRVLPQHF.

Notes on this clonotype: A single base separates this from a much larger clone, so it may be a read error. The V call is TRBV27, the J call TRBJ2-3; no reliable D call. Trimming removed 7 bases at V and 0 bases at J, with 11 bases between. The germline V gene has CDR1 MNHEY and CDR2 SMNVEV (reference sequence). There are 14 residues in the CDR3. CDR3 region: CASIRLSSTDTQYF. The CDR3, as DNA: TGTGCCAGCATTAGACTGTCTAGCACAGATACGCAGTATTTT.

This clonotype was recorded many times. The genes are TRBV2 and TRBJ2-3; D uncertain. The germline gives CDR1 SNHLY, CDR2 FYNNEI. The V end lost 6 bases, the J end lost 2 bases, and 12 bases lay between the germline ends. CDR3 size: 14 residues. CDR3 DNA: TGTGCCAGCAGCGCTCGTGATCCCACAGATACGCAGTATTTT. This codes for CASSARDPTDTQYF.

As concerns this clonotype: Germline is not matched at one junction end, which may reflect a read error. This sequence joins TRBV7-9 and TRBJ1-4; D call uncertain. The germline V gene has CDR1 SEHNR and CDR2 FQNEAQ (reference sequence). This CDR3 contains 16 residues. The CDR3 sequence: CTSSLTPPGYNEKLFF. CDR3 in DNA: TGTACCAGCAGCTTAACCCCGCCAGGTTATAATGAAAAACTGTTTTTT. The entire variable domain, with the rest obtained from reference TRBV7-9 and TRBJ1-4, is as follows: DTGVSQNPRHKITKRGQNVTFRCDPISEHNRLYWYRQTLGQGPEFLTYFQNEAQLEKSRLLSDRFSAERPKGSFSTLEIQRTEQGDSAMYLCTSSLTPPGYNEKLFFGSGTQLSVL.

This chain connects TRBV20-1 to TRBJ2-7; D unresolved. From germline, CDR1 is DFQATT and CDR2 SNEGSKA (reference sequence). V gave up 3 bases and J gave up 0 bases, with 9 bases separating them. The CDR3 totals 13 residues. The CDR3 sequence: CSARPVSSYEQYF. CDR3 nucleotides: TGCAGTGCTAGGCCCGTTAGCTCCTACGAGCAGTACTTC.

This clonotype has just a few counts. The genes are TRBV7-8 and TRBJ2-1; D possibly uses TRBD1 or TRBD2 (6 bases each). CDR1 SGHVS and CDR2 FQNEAQ come from the germline V gene. Trimming removed 1 base from V and 5 bases from J, with 15 bases in between. The CDR3 consists of 16 residues. The CDR3 sequence: CASSLGYGGANNEQFF. DNA of the CDR3: TGTGCCAGCAGCTTAGGGTACGGGGGCGCGAACAATGAGCAGTTCTTC.

This clonotype has more than one count but fewer than ten. The chain links TRBV4-3 to TRBJ1-2; D unclear. The V end was cut by 0 bases, the J end by 0 bases, with 8 bases between. The CDR3 contains 15 residues. Germline CDR1 and CDR2: LGHNA and YSLEER. CDR3 DNA sequence: TGCGCCAGCAGCCAAGATTTAGTGTCTAACTATGGCTACACCTTC. Amino acid sequence: CASSQDLVSNYGYTF.

This rearrangement joins TRBV4-3 to TRBJ2-3; tentative D call: TRBD2 (5 bases). Germline V gives CDR1 LGHNA, CDR2 YSLEER. Deletions cut 0 bases from V and 4 bases from J, with 11 bases between. The CDR3 loop spans 15 amino acids. The CDR3 region has the DNA TGCGCCAGCAGCCAAGAACCCATCGGGGCAGATACGCAGTATTTT. Its translation: CASSQEPIGADTQYF.

A note on this clonotype: The junction departs from germline at one end; a sequencing error may be responsible. This chain uses TRBV4-1 with TRBJ1-2; D might be TRBD1 (5 bases). The CDR3 length is 14 residues. Germline-derived CDR1 and CDR2 are MGHRA and YSYEKL. In nucleotides, the CDR3 is TGCGCCAGCAGCCAAACCGGGGGGAACTATGGTTACACCTTC. Its protein product is CASSQTGGNYGYTF.

This chain uses TRBV28 with TRBJ2-5; TRBD2 agrees at 7 bases. The germline V gene encodes CDR1 MDHEN and CDR2 SYDVKM. The CDR3 is 14 amino acids. Losses at the gene ends were 5 bases for V and 4 bases for J; bases not matched to a gene: 7. Here the CDR3 reads CASSRTRRGETQYF. The CDR3 nucleotides read TGTGCCAGCAGTCGGACTAGGAGGGGAGAGACCCAGTACTTC.

This clonotype came up a few times. V is TRBV7-6 and J is TRBJ2-7, with D possibly being TRBD1 (6 bases). The CDR3 has 16 residues. Trimming pared 4 bases from V and 7 bases from J, leaving 23 bases between. CDR1 is SGHVS and CDR2 is FNYEAQ in the germline V gene. Here the CDR3 reads CASSSHRTQGSGEQYF. CDR3 sequence (DNA): TGTGCCAGCAGCTCTCATCGAACTCAGGGGTCGGGGGAGCAGTACTTC.

The DNA of the CDR3 is TGTGCCAGCAGTTACGAGGGTTCTTCCTACGAGCAGTACTTC. Protein product: CASSYEGSSYEQYF. J is TRBJ2-7 and V is TRBV6-5; D might be TRBD2 (5 bases). CDR1 MNHEY and CDR2 SVGAGI come from the germline V gene. V was shortened by 2 bases and J by 1 base, with 9 bases between the two germline ends. The CDR3 has 14 amino acids.

The chain joins TRBV19 to TRBJ1-6; D gene unclear. Trimming stripped 3 bases from V and 0 bases from J, with 3 bases between. Germline loops: CDR1 LNHDA, CDR2 SQIVND (reference sequence). The CDR3 covers 14 residues. The CDR3, as DNA: TGTGCCAGTAGTATCAGCTCCTATAATTCACCCCTCCACTTT. Translation: CASSISSYNSPLHF.

In its sample, this clonotype was seen a few times. The chain has TRBV2 and TRBJ1-2, with a weak D call TRBD1 (6 bases). Germline V lookup: CDR1 SNHLY, CDR2 FYNNEI. Trimming stripped 2 bases from V and 7 bases from J, with 8 bases between. The CDR3 is 12 residues long. The CDR3 DNA reads as TGTGCCAGCAGTGAATCGGGGGCTGGCTACACCTTC. It translates to CASSESGAGYTF.

This clonotype was counted at least ten times. The chain employs TRBV27 and TRBJ1-6, with TRBD1 identical over 7 bases. Germline assignment: CDR1 MNHEY and CDR2 SMNVEV (reference sequence). CDR3 length equals 14 residues. Trimming removed 6 bases from V and 7 bases from J; junction bases left unmatched: 6. CDR3 residues: CASSLQGLNSPLHF. CDR3 sequence (DNA): TGTGCCAGCAGCCTACAGGGGCTAAATTCACCCCTCCACTTT.

The chain combines TRBV6-2 or TRBV6-3 with TRBJ2-7, with a tentative D call TRBD2 (5 bases). Trimming took off 0 bases at V and 5 bases at J, with 14 bases between the two ends. This CDR3 region has 15 residues. Germline V gives CDR1 MNHEY, CDR2 SVGEGT. Here the CDR3 DNA reads TGTGCCAGCAGTTACTCGCCGGGGTACGCACACGAGCAGTACTTC. This translates into CASSYSPGYAHEQYF.

The chain combines TRBV4-3 with TRBJ2-5, with D maybe TRBD1 (6 bases). Between the trimmed V and J ends, which lost 2 bases and 5 bases, there was a span of 15 bases. Germline CDR1 is LGHNA and CDR2 is YSLEER. There are 15 residues in the CDR3. CDR3 amino acids: CASSQSSGAQETQYF. CDR3 DNA: TGCGCCAGCAGCCAAAGTTCAGGGGCGCAGGAGACCCAGTACTTC.

The chain combines TRBV5-1 with TRBJ2-1; TRBD2 agrees at 10 bases. The CDR3 contains 14 residues. Germline lookup yields CDR1 SGHRS and CDR2 YFSETQ. V was clipped by 1 base and J by 8 bases; unmatched bases: 3. The chain's CDR3 is CASSLWLAGDEQFF. The CDR3 DNA reads TGCGCCAGCAGCTTGTGGCTAGCGGGGGATGAGCAGTTCTTC.

The chain recombines TRBV6-2 or TRBV6-3 with TRBJ2-1; D is perhaps TRBD1 (6 bases). Germline values: CDR1 MNHEY, CDR2 SVGEGT. With 3 bases removed from V and 0 bases from J, the gap between germline ends came to 9 bases. The length of the CDR3 is 15 residues. The DNA for the CDR3 is TGTGCCAGCAGTTATCGGGACAACTCCTACAATGAGCAGTTCTTC. It codes for CASSYRDNSYNEQFF.

This chain uses TRBV20-1 with TRBJ1-1, with D hard to call. Germline V gene lookup returns CDR1 DFQATT and CDR2 SNEGSKA (reference sequence). The CDR3 runs 13 residues. Trimming shortened V by 2 bases and J by 1 base, and 8 bases separated the two germline ends. In DNA form, the CDR3 reads TGCAGTGCTAGATTTTCCAGGAACACTGAAGCTTTCTTT. Translated: CSARFSRNTEAFF.